The clone carrying this TCR beta chain was observed at least ten times. The CDR3 is 15 residues long. V was cut by 5 bases and J by 4 bases, with 18 bases left in between. Germline values: CDR1 SEHNR, CDR2 FQNEAQ (reference sequence). This sample stems from a study of early T cells in non-severe SARS-CoV-2 infection. MiXCR was run by TCRdb on the 5' RACE reads, yielding one entry per CDR3 protein. This repertoire shows approximately 50,000 distinct CDR3 sequences, 9.5% to 12% found once; its top ten account for over 10%. Source material: whole blood. The chain is built from TRBV7-9 and TRBJ2-7; D remains unclear. The clonotype comes from an adult who was a healthcare worker with PCR-confirmed SARS-CoV-2 infection or an uninfected control (not recorded which). Here the CDR3 reads CASSQISLKLYEQYF. The CDR3 bases are TGTGCCAGCAGCCAGATCTCCCTCAAGCTTTACGAGCAGTACTTC.